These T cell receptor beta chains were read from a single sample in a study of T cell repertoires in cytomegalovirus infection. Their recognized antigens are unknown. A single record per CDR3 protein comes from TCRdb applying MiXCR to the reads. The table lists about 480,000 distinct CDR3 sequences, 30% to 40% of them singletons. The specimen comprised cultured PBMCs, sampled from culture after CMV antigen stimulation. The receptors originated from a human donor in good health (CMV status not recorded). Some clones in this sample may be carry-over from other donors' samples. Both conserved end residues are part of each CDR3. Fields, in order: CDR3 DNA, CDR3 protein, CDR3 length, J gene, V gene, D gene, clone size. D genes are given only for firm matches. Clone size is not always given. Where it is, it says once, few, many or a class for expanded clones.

CDR3 DNA: TGTGCCAGCACTGATCAGCTGGACAGTAAGAGCTATGGCTACACCTTC; CDR3 protein: CASTDQLDSKSYGYTF; CDR3 length: 16; J gene: TRBJ1-2; V gene: TRBV28; D gene: .; clone size: few
CDR3 DNA: TGTGCCAGCAGCTTAGGAAGGGCGGGCACTGAAGCTTTCTTT; CDR3 protein: CASSLGRAGTEAFF; CDR3 length: 14; J gene: TRBJ1-1; V gene: TRBV11-2; D gene: .; clone size: few
CDR3 DNA: TGCGCCAGCGGGGGAGGCCTCTCAGATACGCAGTATTTT; CDR3 protein: CASGGGLSDTQYF; CDR3 length: 13; J gene: TRBJ2-3; V gene: TRBV4-1; D gene: .; clone size: .
CDR3 DNA: TGTGCCAGCAGTAGGACCGCCACCGGGGAGCTGTTTTTT; CDR3 protein: CASSRTATGELFF; CDR3 length: 13; J gene: TRBJ2-2; V gene: TRBV6-2/TRBV6-3; D gene: .; clone size: few
CDR3 DNA: TGTGCCAGCAGCTTAGTGGGGACAGGGGGCTCTGGGGCCAACGTCCTGACTTTC; CDR3 protein: CASSLVGTGGSGANVLTF; CDR3 length: 18; J gene: TRBJ2-6; V gene: TRBV7-2; D gene: TRBD1; clone size: medium-sized
CDR3 DNA: TGTGCCATCAGTGCTCGGGGAAGCTCTGGAAACACCATATATTTT; CDR3 protein: CAISARGSSGNTIYF; CDR3 length: 15; J gene: TRBJ1-3; V gene: TRBV10-3; D gene: .; clone size: few
CDR3 DNA: TGTGCCATCAGCGAGACCCCCTCGGCGGAGACCCAGTACTTC; CDR3 protein: CAISETPSAETQYF; CDR3 length: 14; J gene: TRBJ2-5; V gene: TRBV10-3; D gene: .; clone size: .
CDR3 DNA: TGTGCCAGCAGTCCCTTACGTGAAGCTTTCTTT; CDR3 protein: CASSPLREAFF; CDR3 length: 11; J gene: TRBJ1-1; V gene: TRBV7-2; D gene: .; clone size: .
CDR3 DNA: TGTGCCAGCAGTCTCCGTCGGGGACAGGGTACCGGGGAGCTGTTTTTT; CDR3 protein: CASSLRRGQGTGELFF; CDR3 length: 16; J gene: TRBJ2-2; V gene: TRBV12-3/TRBV12-4; D gene: TRBD1; clone size: .
CDR3 DNA: TGTGCCAGCAGCAGCGGGAGAGGGATTCGCACAGATACGCAGTATTTT; CDR3 protein: CASSSGRGIRTDTQYF; CDR3 length: 16; J gene: TRBJ2-3; V gene: TRBV12-3/TRBV12-4; D gene: TRBD2; clone size: .
CDR3 DNA: TGTGCCAGCAGCACAGACAGGGTACGGGGCTACACCTTC; CDR3 protein: CASSTDRVRGYTF; CDR3 length: 13; J gene: TRBJ1-2; V gene: TRBV11-2; D gene: TRBD1; clone size: .
CDR3 DNA: TGTGCCAGCAGCCGACGAGGTGGCTACACCTTC; CDR3 protein: CASSRRGGYTF; CDR3 length: 11; J gene: TRBJ1-2; V gene: TRBV12-3/TRBV12-4; D gene: .; clone size: few
CDR3 DNA: TGTGCCAGCAGCTTAGATCCACCTGCGAACACCGGGGAGCTGTTTTTT; CDR3 protein: CASSLDPPANTGELFF; CDR3 length: 16; J gene: TRBJ2-2; V gene: TRBV7-2; D gene: .; clone size: many
CDR3 DNA: TGTGCCAGCAGCTTACCGGACCTTGGCACAGATACGCAGTATTTT; CDR3 protein: CASSLPDLGTDTQYF; CDR3 length: 15; J gene: TRBJ2-3; V gene: TRBV7-2; D gene: .; clone size: .
CDR3 DNA: TGCGCCAGCAGCCGAGAGACAGGCTATACGCAGTATTTT; CDR3 protein: CASSRETGYTQYF; CDR3 length: 13; J gene: TRBJ2-3; V gene: TRBV4-3; D gene: .; clone size: .
CDR3 DNA: TGTGCCAGCATCAGATCGGGGAGCTCTGGGGCCAACGTCCTGACTTTC; CDR3 protein: CASIRSGSSGANVLTF; CDR3 length: 16; J gene: TRBJ2-6; V gene: TRBV6-2/TRBV6-3; D gene: .; clone size: few
CDR3 DNA: TGCAGTGCTAGAGATCCTTGGGACAGGAGAGTCAATGAGCAGTTCTTC; CDR3 protein: CSARDPWDRRVNEQFF; CDR3 length: 16; J gene: TRBJ2-1; V gene: TRBV20-1; D gene: TRBD1; clone size: .
CDR3 DNA: TGTGCCTGGAGTCGGACTAGCCCCGGGGAGCTGTTTTTT; CDR3 protein: CAWSRTSPGELFF; CDR3 length: 13; J gene: TRBJ2-2; V gene: TRBV30; D gene: TRBD2; clone size: .
CDR3 DNA: TGTGCCAGCATGATGCTACCAGGCACCGGGGAGCTGTTTTTT; CDR3 protein: CASMMLPGTGELFF; CDR3 length: 14; J gene: TRBJ2-2; V gene: TRBV28; D gene: .; clone size: few
CDR3 DNA: TGTGCCAGCAGCCGCCTGTATGGTGGCGAGCAGTACTTC; CDR3 protein: CASSRLYGGEQYF; CDR3 length: 13; J gene: TRBJ2-7; V gene: TRBV7-9; D gene: .; clone size: few
CDR3 DNA: TGTGCCAGCACCGAACGGGGCAATCAGCCCCAGCATTTT; CDR3 protein: CASTERGNQPQHF; CDR3 length: 13; J gene: TRBJ1-5; V gene: TRBV2; D gene: .; clone size: .
CDR3 DNA: TGTGCCATCAGTGGTCAGGGGGCAGGCTACGAGCAGTACTTC; CDR3 protein: CAISGQGAGYEQYF; CDR3 length: 14; J gene: TRBJ2-7; V gene: TRBV10-3; D gene: TRBD1; clone size: once
CDR3 DNA: TGTGCCAGTAGGTTAGCGGGAGGGGATGAGCAGTTCTTC; CDR3 protein: CASRLAGGDEQFF; CDR3 length: 13; J gene: TRBJ2-1; V gene: TRBV6-2/TRBV6-3; D gene: TRBD2; clone size: few
CDR3 DNA: TGTGCCAGCAGAGACGGGACAGGGGGCGAAAAACTGTTTTTT; CDR3 protein: CASRDGTGGEKLFF; CDR3 length: 14; J gene: TRBJ1-4; V gene: TRBV12-3/TRBV12-4; D gene: TRBD1; clone size: many
CDR3 DNA: TGTGCCAGCAGCTCAGGGGAGAATACTTCACCCCTCCACTTT; CDR3 protein: CASSSGENTSPLHF; CDR3 length: 14; J gene: TRBJ1-6; V gene: TRBV13; D gene: .; clone size: few
CDR3 DNA: TGTGCCAGCAGCTGGGACCGACAAGAGACCCAGTACTTC; CDR3 protein: CASSWDRQETQYF; CDR3 length: 13; J gene: TRBJ2-5; V gene: TRBV7-2; D gene: .; clone size: few
CDR3 DNA: TGTGCCAGCAGCCCCTTGGGACAGCCCTACGAGCAGTACTTC; CDR3 protein: CASSPLGQPYEQYF; CDR3 length: 14; J gene: TRBJ2-7; V gene: TRBV6-1; D gene: TRBD1; clone size: .
CDR3 DNA: TGCAGCGTTGATTCGACGGGGGGACCAGATACGCAGTATTTT; CDR3 protein: CSVDSTGGPDTQYF; CDR3 length: 14; J gene: TRBJ2-3; V gene: TRBV29-1; D gene: TRBD2; clone size: once
CDR3 DNA: TGTGCCAGCAGTTACTCCAGGACAGGGGCCATCACAGATACGCAGTATTTT; CDR3 protein: CASSYSRTGAITDTQYF; CDR3 length: 17; J gene: TRBJ2-3; V gene: TRBV6-5; D gene: TRBD1; clone size: few
CDR3 DNA: TGTGCCAGCAGCCCGACTCCGACGAGCTCTGGAAACACCATATATTTT; CDR3 protein: CASSPTPTSSGNTIYF; CDR3 length: 16; J gene: TRBJ1-3; V gene: TRBV5-4; D gene: .; clone size: .
CDR3 DNA: TGTGCCAGCAGCATCGATCGCACCGGGGAGCTGTTTTTT; CDR3 protein: CASSIDRTGELFF; CDR3 length: 13; J gene: TRBJ2-2; V gene: TRBV5-4; D gene: .; clone size: .